These 24 T cell receptor beta chains originate from one sample sequenced in a study of cytomegalovirus exposure and HLA in healthy donors. The PCR contained 60 Vbeta and 13 Jbeta primers. Libraries were prepared by immunoSEQ multiplex PCR; TCRdb keeps only in-frame clonotypes and omits some of them. The table records some 90,000 clones, 60% to 85% of them present only once. Sequencing input: PBMCs. These receptors were taken from a man aged 30 to 45 in good health and CMV-seropositive.

Remarks on this clone: The sample contains more than one DNA sequence encoding this CDR3. The chain uses TRBV27 and TRBJ2-3, with D unresolved. CDR1 is MNHEY and CDR2 is SMNVEV in the germline V gene (reference sequence). V lost 5 bases, J lost 0 bases, and 6 bases lay in between. This CDR3 spans 13 amino acids. CDR3 amino acids: CASSLTSTDTQYF. The CDR3 DNA sequence: TGTGCCAGCAGTCTTACTAGCACAGATACGCAGTATTTT.

The chain links TRBV2 to TRBJ1-5, with 10 positions matching TRBD1. CDR3 length: 15 residues. Trimming took 6 bases from V and 4 from J; bases not matched to a gene: 6. CDR1 and CDR2 (germline): SNHLY, FYNNEI. The CDR3 loop is CASRTDRGLNQPQHF. The CDR3 coding sequence is TGTGCCAGCAGGACGGACAGGGGGTTGAATCAGCCCCAGCATTTT.

The chain is built from TRBV9 and TRBJ2-1, with 9 bases fitting TRBD2. The ends lost 7 bases at V and 6 bases at J; junction bases unmatched: 11. CDR3 size: 15 residues. CDR1 is SGDLS and CDR2 is YYNGEE in the germline V gene. The CDR3 DNA follows: TGTGCCAGCGGACGATTCAGCGGGGGGCCCAATGAGCAGTTCTTC. Amino acid sequence: CASGRFSGGPNEQFF.

The chain couples TRBV28 to TRBJ2-1; the D is unclear. The germline CDR1 and CDR2 sequences are MDHEN and SYDVKM. The CDR3 totals 14 residues. V lost 6 bases, J lost 4 bases, and 13 bases lay in between. Here the CDR3 reads CASSPVVDYNEQFF. For the CDR3, the DNA is TGTGCCAGCAGCCCGGTGGTAGATTACAATGAGCAGTTCTTC.

The genes are TRBV5-6 and TRBJ2-7; 7 bases line up with TRBD1. Trimming removed 4 bases from V and 6 bases from J; junction bases left unmatched: 7. CDR1 SGHDT and CDR2 YYEEEE come from the germline V gene. CDR3 length: 13 amino acids. The CDR3 nucleotides are TGTGCCAGCAGCCAGGACAGGTCGGTCGAGCAGTACGTC. This gives the protein CASSQDRSVEQYV.

In its sample, this clone was seen a few times. The chain joins TRBV2 to TRBJ2-2, with D possibly matching TRBD1 (5 bases). This CDR3 region has 15 residues. V lost 2 bases and J 1 base, leaving 8 bases between the germline ends. CDR1 and CDR2 (germline): SNHLY, FYNNEI. The CDR3 bases are TGTGCCAGCAGTGAAATAACAGGGAACACCGGGGAGCTGTTTTTT. As protein: CASSEITGNTGELFF.

Details on this clone: The germline gene is not matched at one end of the junction; a read error may be the cause. CDR3 loop: CAGSTLGTGQGYTF. Here the CDR3 DNA reads TGTGCCGGCAGTACCTTAGGGACAGGGCAAGGCTACACCTTC. This chain uses TRBV27 with TRBJ1-2; 9 bases map to TRBD1. Germline-derived CDR1 and CDR2 are MNHEY and SMNVEV (reference sequence). CDR3 size: 14 residues.

CDR3 nucleotide sequence: TGTGCCAGCAGCTCAGACAGTAAAAATCAGCCCCAGCATTTT. It yields the protein CASSSDSKNQPQHF. The rearrangement uses TRBV7-2 and TRBJ1-5, with D possibly TRBD1 on 5 matching bases. Germline CDR1 reads SGHTA; CDR2 reads FQGNSA. Trimming removed 4 bases at V and 4 bases at J, with 11 bases between. The CDR3 contains 14 residues. Supplemented by reference TRBV7-2 and TRBJ1-5, the full variable domain reads GAGVSQSPSNKVTEKGKDVELRCDPISGHTALYWYRQSLGQGLEFLIYFQGNSAPDKSGLPSDRFSAERTGGSVSTLTIQRTQQEDSAVYLCASSSDSKNQPQHFGDGTRLSIL.

CDR3 amino acids: CASSLGQGYEQYF. The CDR3 bases are TGTGCCAGCTCACTGGGACAGGGCTACGAGCAGTACTTC. The rearrangement links TRBV18 to TRBJ2-7; 9 nucleotides agree with TRBD1. Trimming took 4 bases from V and 3 from J; bases not matched to a gene: 1. CDR3 length: 13 residues. Germline V gives CDR1 KGHSH, CDR2 LQKENI.

This clone is a singleton in its sample. The chain couples TRBV29-1 to TRBJ2-5; possibly TRBD2 for D (5 bases). Per the germline V gene, CDR1 is SQVTM and CDR2 is ANQGSEA. The V and J ends lost 5 bases and 5 bases respectively, with 15 bases between them. This CDR3 is built from 13 residues. The CDR3 sequence: CSVQHSSGETQYF. In DNA form, the CDR3 reads TGCAGCGTTCAACACTCCTCGGGGGAGACCCAGTACTTC.

This clone was counted between two and nine times. The rearrangement uses TRBV7-2 and TRBJ1-6; 10 bases align to TRBD1. After removal of 2 bases from V and 5 bases from J, the junction contained 6 bases not matched to a gene. Per the germline V gene, CDR1 is SGHTA and CDR2 is FQGNSA. The CDR3 is made up of 17 amino acids. This CDR3 is CASSLLGQGIHNSPLHF. The CDR3 DNA reads as TGTGCCAGCAGCTTATTGGGACAGGGGATACATAATTCACCCCTCCACTTT.

The rearrangement joins TRBV14 to TRBJ2-7; tentatively, D is TRBD2 (6 bases). The ends were cut back, 0 bases at V and 10 bases at J, with 13 bases in the middle. This CDR3 spans 13 amino acids. The germline V gene has CDR1 SGHDN and CDR2 FVKESK. The CDR3 DNA reads as TGTGCCAGCAGCCAAGATTTATCCGGGGGTCAGTACTTC. Amino acid sequence: CASSQDLSGGQYF.

The chain is built from TRBV5-1 and TRBJ1-1; 11 nucleotides line up with TRBD1. The germline V gene has CDR1 SGHRS and CDR2 YFSETQ. The CDR3 length is 14 residues. The V and J ends lost 7 bases and 5 bases, in that order; junction bases with no gene match: 7. For the CDR3, the DNA is TGCGCCAGCCGATCCGGGACAGGGGGGACTGAAGCTTTCTTT. The encoded protein is CASRSGTGGTEAFF.

V is TRBV5-4 and J is TRBJ1-1; D is unresolved. V lost 9 bases and J lost 1, with 10 bases in between. The CDR3 spans 12 residues. Germline CDR1 reads SGHNT; CDR2 reads YYREEE (reference sequence). The CDR3 DNA reads as TGTGCCAACCCACGCAGGAACACTGAAGCTTTCTTT. Translated, it gives CANPRRNTEAFF.

This sequence joins TRBV7-3 and TRBJ1-1; the match to TRBD1 covers 8 bases. The CDR3 covers 15 residues. The germline CDR1 and CDR2 sequences are SGHTA and FQGTGA. J gave up 11 bases and V 4 bases, and 15 bases lay outside the gene matches. The CDR3 reads CASSSHPDRAKSAFF. In nucleotides, the CDR3 is TGTGCCAGCAGCTCTCACCCGGACAGGGCGAAGAGTGCTTTCTTT.

The chain uses TRBV29-1 and TRBJ2-1; tentatively, D is TRBD1 (6 bases). The germline V and J ends were trimmed by 7 bases and 8 bases, with 21 bases remaining between them. Germline V lookup: CDR1 SQVTM, CDR2 ANQGSEA. This CDR3 contains 14 residues. CDR3 amino acids: CSASGTLKTHEQFF. The CDR3, as DNA: TGCAGCGCTTCCGGGACACTCAAAACCCATGAGCAGTTCTTC.

This clone was counted between two and nine times. The rearrangement uses TRBV7-8 and TRBJ2-5; D might be TRBD1 (6 bases). The CDR3 extends over 14 amino acids. Trimming left V 5 bases short and J 2 bases short, with 12 bases between. Germline assignment: CDR1 SGHVS and CDR2 FQNEAQ. In nucleotides, the CDR3 is TGTGCCAGCAGCACGAACAGGGATCAAGAGACCCAGTACTTC. This sequence encodes CASSTNRDQETQYF.

J is TRBJ2-5 and V is TRBV28, with D perhaps matching TRBD2 (5 bases). Trimming removed 5 bases at V and 2 bases at J, with 21 bases between. The germline V gene has CDR1 MDHEN and CDR2 SYDVKM. This CDR3 comprises 17 residues. CDR3 protein: CASSPPPFRAVQETQYF. DNA of the CDR3: TGTGCCAGCAGTCCCCCCCCTTTTAGAGCGGTACAAGAGACCCAGTACTTC.

The genes are TRBV9 and TRBJ1-4; a possible D gene is TRBD1 (5 bases). Trimming took off 0 bases at V and 8 bases at J, with 17 bases between the two ends. The CDR3 covers 16 residues. The germline gives CDR1 SGDLS, CDR2 YYNGEE. The CDR3 is CASSVATGGRREKLFF. Here the CDR3 DNA reads TGTGCCAGCAGCGTAGCTACGGGGGGTAGGAGAGAAAAACTGTTTTTT.

CDR3 in DNA: TGTGCCAGCAGCACCGGAGCCTGGAACACTGAAGCTTTCTTT. As protein: CASSTGAWNTEAFF. The J gene is TRBJ1-1, the V gene TRBV6-6; the D is unclear. The CDR3 runs 14 residues. Germline CDR1 MNHNY, CDR2 SVGAGI (reference sequence). V was clipped by 6 bases and J by 1 base, with 12 bases between them.

This chain links TRBV5-8 with TRBJ1-1; maybe TRBD1 (6 bases). The CDR3 totals 14 residues. Germline V gene data show CDR1 as SGHTS and CDR2 as YDEGEE. V lost 0 bases, J lost 2 bases, and 8 bases lay in between. Written as DNA, the CDR3 is TGTGCCAGCAGCTTGGCAGGGACAAACACTGAAGCTTTCTTT. This codes for CASSLAGTNTEAFF.

V usage is TRBV5-6 and J usage is TRBJ1-1; TRBD1 matches 7 bases. J lost 4 bases, V lost 2 bases, and 5 bases had no gene match. This CDR3 is built from 14 residues. The V gene's germline CDR1 is SGHDT and CDR2 YYEEEE. CDR3 DNA: TGTGCCAGCAGCTTTTCCTCAGGGGGCACTGAAGCTTTCTTT. Protein sequence: CASSFSSGGTEAFF.

The sample holds a few counts of this clone. The chain couples TRBV18 to TRBJ1-3, with a possible D match to TRBD1 (5 bases). With 3 bases removed from V and 2 bases from J, the gap between germline ends came to 8 bases. The CDR3 is made up of 14 amino acids. The germline V gene has CDR1 KGHSH and CDR2 LQKENI. The CDR3: CASSPQGPGNTIYF. The CDR3 bases are TGTGCCAGCTCACCTCAGGGTCCTGGAAACACCATATATTTT.

The J gene is TRBJ2-3, the V gene TRBV9; 12 nucleotides align to TRBD2. The CDR3 is 18 amino acids. J was trimmed by 2 bases and V by 0 bases; bases with no gene match: 7. Germline V gene sequence: CDR1 SGDLS, CDR2 YYNGEE. Here the CDR3 DNA reads TGTGCCAGCAGCGTAGTCCTCCGACTAGCGGGGGACACAGATACGCAGTATTTT. Translated: CASSVVLRLAGDTDTQYF.